The T cell receptor beta chain described here comes from a study of PD-1 blockade in classical Hodgkin lymphoma. Whole-study results and caveats: Some patients began nivolumab under 1 year after ASCT. These patients were excluded from later analyses.

The V end was cut by 0 bases, the J end by 4 bases, with 10 bases between. Germline V gene sequence: CDR1 SGDLS, CDR2 YYNGEE. This CDR3 spans 14 amino acids. Time point: cycle 4 day 1 (C4D1), after less than 7 weeks of nivolumab. Relapse was seen in all patients after autologous stem cell transplantation, and brentuximab vedotin exposure was variable. Best response was recorded as complete response, partial response or progressive disease. In the case of this clone: Antigen unknown.

The table came from immunoSEQ multiplex PCR; TCRdb's copy has only in-frame clones and leaves some out. Among some 52,000 clones, around nine tenths were seen once, and the ten largest hold around 6.5%. Source: peripheral blood mononuclear cells (PBMCs), taken before the fourth cycle of nivolumab. The chain links TRBV9 to TRBJ1-1; D is possibly TRBD1 (6 bases). The TCR sequence derives from a human donor with classical Hodgkin lymphoma. The CDR3 loop reads CASSVGGGPTEAFF. The DNA of the CDR3 is TGTGCCAGCAGCGTAGGAGGGGGGCCCACTGAAGCTTTCTTT.